This entry describes one T cell receptor (beta chain). Its antigen is currently unknown. The V and J ends lost 3 bases and 8 bases, in that order; junction bases with no gene match: 4. Looked up from germline, CDR1 is MNHEY and CDR2 is SVGAGI. The CDR3 has 14 residues. TCRdb's copy holds only in-frame clones and misses some; the assay was immunoSEQ multiplex PCR. The data contain some 150,000 clones, about 82% of them singletons. These data belong to a study of cytomegalovirus exposure and HLA in healthy donors. The study's findings and limits: In vitro confirmation showed three CMV-associated chains to be CMV antigen specific. The study put under 200 TCR beta chains on its list as cytomegalovirus-associated.

The chain has TRBV6-5 and TRBJ2-1; TRBD1 matches at 10 bases. The receptor comes from a human donor in good health. Sequencing input: PBMCs. CDR3 amino acids: CASSYSTGGDEQFF. For the CDR3, the DNA is TGTGCCAGCAGTTATTCGACAGGGGGCGATGAGCAGTTCTTC.